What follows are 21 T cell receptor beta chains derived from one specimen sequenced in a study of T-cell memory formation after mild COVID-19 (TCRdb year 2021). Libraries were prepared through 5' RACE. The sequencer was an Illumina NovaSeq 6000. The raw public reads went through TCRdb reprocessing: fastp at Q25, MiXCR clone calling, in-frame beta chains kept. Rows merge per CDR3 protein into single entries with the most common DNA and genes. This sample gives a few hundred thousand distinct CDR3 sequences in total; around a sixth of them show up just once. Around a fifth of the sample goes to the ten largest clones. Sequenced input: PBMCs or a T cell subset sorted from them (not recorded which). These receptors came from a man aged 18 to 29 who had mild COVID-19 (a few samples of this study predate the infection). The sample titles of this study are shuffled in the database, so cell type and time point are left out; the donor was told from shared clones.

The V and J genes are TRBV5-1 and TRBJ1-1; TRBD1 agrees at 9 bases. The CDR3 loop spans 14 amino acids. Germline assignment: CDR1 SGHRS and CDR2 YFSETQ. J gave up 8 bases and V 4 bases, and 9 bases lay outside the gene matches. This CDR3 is CASSATGTGPEAFF. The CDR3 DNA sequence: TGCGCCAGCAGCGCAACCGGGACAGGGCCGGAAGCTTTCTTT.

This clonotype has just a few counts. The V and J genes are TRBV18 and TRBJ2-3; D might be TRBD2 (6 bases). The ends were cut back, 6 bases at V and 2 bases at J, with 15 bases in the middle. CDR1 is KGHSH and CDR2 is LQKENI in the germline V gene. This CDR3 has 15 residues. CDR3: CASSPAGIPTDTQYF. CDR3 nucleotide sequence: TGTGCCAGCTCCCCGGCGGGGATCCCCACAGATACGCAGTATTTT. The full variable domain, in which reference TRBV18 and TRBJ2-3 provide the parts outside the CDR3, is NAGVMQNPRHLVRRRGQEARLRCSPMKGHSHVYWYRQLPEEGLKFMVYLQKENIIDESGMPKERFSAEFPKEGPSILRIQQVVRGDSAAYFCASSPAGIPTDTQYFGPGTRLTVL.

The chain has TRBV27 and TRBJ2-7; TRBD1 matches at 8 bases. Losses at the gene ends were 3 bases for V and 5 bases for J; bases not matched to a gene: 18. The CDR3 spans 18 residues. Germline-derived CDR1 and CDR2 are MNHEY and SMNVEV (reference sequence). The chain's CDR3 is CASSFLGTKGQGGDEQYF. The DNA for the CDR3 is TGTGCCAGCAGTTTCTTGGGGACGAAAGGACAGGGTGGTGACGAGCAGTACTTC.

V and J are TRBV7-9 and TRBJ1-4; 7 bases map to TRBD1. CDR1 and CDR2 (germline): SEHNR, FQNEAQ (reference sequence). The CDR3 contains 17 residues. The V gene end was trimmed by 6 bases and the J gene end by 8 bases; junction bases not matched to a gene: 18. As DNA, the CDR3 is TGTGCCAGCAGTTTTTTCAAACTCCGGGACAGTCAGGAAAAACTGTTTTTT. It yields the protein CASSFFKLRDSQEKLFF. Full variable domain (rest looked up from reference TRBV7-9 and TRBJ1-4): DTGVSQNPRHKITKRGQNVTFRCDPISEHNRLYWYRQTLGQGPEFLTYFQNEAQLEKSRLLSDRFSAERPKGSFSTLEIQRTEQGDSAMYLCASSFFKLRDSQEKLFFGSGTQLSVL.

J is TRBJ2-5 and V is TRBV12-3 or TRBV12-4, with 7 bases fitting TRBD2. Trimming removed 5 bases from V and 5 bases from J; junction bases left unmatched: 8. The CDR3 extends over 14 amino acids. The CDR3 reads CASSPGSGEETQYF. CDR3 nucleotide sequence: TGTGCCAGCAGTCCCGGCAGCGGGGAGGAGACCCAGTACTTC.

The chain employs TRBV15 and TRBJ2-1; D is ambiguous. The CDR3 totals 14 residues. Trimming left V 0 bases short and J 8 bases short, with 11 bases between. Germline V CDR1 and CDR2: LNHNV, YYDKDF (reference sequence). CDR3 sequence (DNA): TGTGCCACCAGCAGAGACCCAGCATCATATGAGCAGTTCTTC. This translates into CATSRDPASYEQFF.

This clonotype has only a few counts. The CDR3 protein is CASSQGFEQFF. The CDR3 nucleotides are TGTGCCAGCAGCCAGGGGTTTGAGCAGTTCTTC. This chain joins TRBV5-6 and TRBJ2-1; the D gene is possibly TRBD1 (6 bases). Trimming cost V 4 bases and J 9 bases, with 8 bases left between them. Germline V gene sequence: CDR1 SGHDT, CDR2 YYEEEE. There are 11 residues in the CDR3.

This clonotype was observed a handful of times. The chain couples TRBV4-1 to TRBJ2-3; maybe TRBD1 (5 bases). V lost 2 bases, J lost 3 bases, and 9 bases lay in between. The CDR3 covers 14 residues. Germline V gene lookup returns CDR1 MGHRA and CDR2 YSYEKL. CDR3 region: CASSQPRQTDTQYF. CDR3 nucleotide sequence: TGCGCCAGCAGCCAACCCCGACAGACAGATACGCAGTATTTT.

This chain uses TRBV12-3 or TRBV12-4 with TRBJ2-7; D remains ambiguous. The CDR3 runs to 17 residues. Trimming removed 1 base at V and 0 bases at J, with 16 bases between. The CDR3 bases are TGTGCCAGCAGTTTAGTGGTCGGGTCAGGCGACTCCTACGAGCAGTACTTC. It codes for CASSLVVGSGDSYEQYF.

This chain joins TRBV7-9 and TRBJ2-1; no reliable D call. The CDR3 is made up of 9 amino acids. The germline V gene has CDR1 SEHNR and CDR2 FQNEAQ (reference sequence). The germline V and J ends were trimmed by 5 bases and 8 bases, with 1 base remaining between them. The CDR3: CASSDEQFF. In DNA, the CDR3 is TGTGCCAGCAGCGATGAGCAGTTCTTC.

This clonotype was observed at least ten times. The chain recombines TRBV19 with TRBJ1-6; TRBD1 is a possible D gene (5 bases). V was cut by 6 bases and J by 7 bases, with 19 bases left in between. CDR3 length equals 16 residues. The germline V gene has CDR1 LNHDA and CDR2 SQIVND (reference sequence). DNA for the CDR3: TGTGCCAGTAGCCCGACCGGGACCCGCCGGAATTCACCCCTCCACTTT. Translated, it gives CASSPTGTRRNSPLHF.

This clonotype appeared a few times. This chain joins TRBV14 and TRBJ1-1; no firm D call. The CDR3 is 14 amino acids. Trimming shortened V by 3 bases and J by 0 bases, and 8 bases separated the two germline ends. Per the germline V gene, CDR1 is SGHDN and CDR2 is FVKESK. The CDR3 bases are TGTGCCAGCAGCCACGGGGTCATGAACACTGAAGCTTTCTTT. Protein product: CASSHGVMNTEAFF.

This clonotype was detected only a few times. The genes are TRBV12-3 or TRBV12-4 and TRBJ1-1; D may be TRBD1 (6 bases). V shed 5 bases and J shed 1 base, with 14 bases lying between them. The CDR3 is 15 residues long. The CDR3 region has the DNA TGTGCCAGCAGTCCCCATCAGGGGCCGAACACTGAAGCTTTCTTT. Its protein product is CASSPHQGPNTEAFF.

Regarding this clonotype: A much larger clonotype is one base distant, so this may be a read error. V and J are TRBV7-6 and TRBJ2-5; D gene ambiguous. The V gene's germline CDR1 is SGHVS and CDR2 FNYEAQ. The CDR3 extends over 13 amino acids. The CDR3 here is CTSSLRAAETQYF. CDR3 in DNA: TGTACCAGCAGCTTACGGGCGGCGGAGACCCAGTACTTC.

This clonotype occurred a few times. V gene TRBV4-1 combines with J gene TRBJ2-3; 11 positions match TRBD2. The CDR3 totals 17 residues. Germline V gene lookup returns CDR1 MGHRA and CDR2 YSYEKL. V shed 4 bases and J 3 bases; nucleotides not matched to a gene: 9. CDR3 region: CASSPLIASGGTDTQYF. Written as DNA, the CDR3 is TGCGCCAGCAGCCCCCTTATAGCTAGCGGGGGGACAGATACGCAGTATTTT.

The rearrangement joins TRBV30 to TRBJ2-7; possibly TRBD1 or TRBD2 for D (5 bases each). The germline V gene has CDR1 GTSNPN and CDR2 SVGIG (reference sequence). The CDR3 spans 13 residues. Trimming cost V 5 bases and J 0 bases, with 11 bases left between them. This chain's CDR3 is CAWGDGSSYEQYF. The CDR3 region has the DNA TGTGCCTGGGGGGACGGAAGCTCCTACGAGCAGTACTTC.

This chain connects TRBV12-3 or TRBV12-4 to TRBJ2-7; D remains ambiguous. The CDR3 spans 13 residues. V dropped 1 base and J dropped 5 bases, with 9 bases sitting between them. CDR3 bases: TGTGCCAGCAGTTTAGGCGAGTCCGACGAGCAGTACGTC. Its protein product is CASSLGESDEQYV.

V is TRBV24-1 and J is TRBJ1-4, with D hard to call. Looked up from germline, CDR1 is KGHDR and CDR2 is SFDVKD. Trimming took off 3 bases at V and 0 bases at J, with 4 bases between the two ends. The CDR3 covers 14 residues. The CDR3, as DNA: TGTGCCACCAGTGATACAACAACTAATGAAAAACTGTTTTTT. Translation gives CATSDTTTNEKLFF.

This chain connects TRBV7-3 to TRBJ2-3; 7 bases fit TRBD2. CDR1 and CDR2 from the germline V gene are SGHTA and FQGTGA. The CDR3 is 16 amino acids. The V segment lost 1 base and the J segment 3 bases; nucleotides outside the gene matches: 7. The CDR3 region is CASSLIAGGTTDTQYF. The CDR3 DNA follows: TGTGCCAGCAGCTTAATAGCCGGGGGGACGACAGATACGCAGTATTTT.

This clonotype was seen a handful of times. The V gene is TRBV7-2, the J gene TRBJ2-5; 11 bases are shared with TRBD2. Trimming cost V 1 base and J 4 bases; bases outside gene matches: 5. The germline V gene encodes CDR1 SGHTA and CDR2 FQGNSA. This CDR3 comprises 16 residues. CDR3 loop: CASSLGSGGAGETQYF. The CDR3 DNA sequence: TGTGCCAGCAGCTTAGGTAGCGGGGGGGCCGGAGAGACCCAGTACTTC.

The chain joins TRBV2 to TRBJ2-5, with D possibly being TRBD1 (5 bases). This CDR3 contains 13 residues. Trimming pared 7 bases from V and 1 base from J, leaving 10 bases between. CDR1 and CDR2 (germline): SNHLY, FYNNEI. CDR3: CASNGQGQETQYF. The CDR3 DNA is TGTGCCAGCAACGGGCAGGGCCAAGAGACCCAGTACTTC.